The 31 T cell receptor beta chains below all came from one sample that was sequenced in a study of T cell responses to AZD1222 COVID-19 vaccine. The assay was immunoSEQ multiplex PCR, and TCRdb's table has in-frame clones only and misses some. The sample contains about 96,000 clones, 70% to 90% of which appear only once. The sample in question was peripheral blood, obtained on day 0 of AZD1222 vaccination. The source is an adult in good health.

The gene calls are TRBV5-1 and TRBJ2-7, with 7 bases fitting TRBD2. The CDR3 has 14 residues. The V gene end was trimmed by 1 base and the J gene end by 0 bases; junction bases not matched to a gene: 1. CDR1 and CDR2 from the germline V gene are SGHRS and YFSETQ. The CDR3 loop is CASSLSGDSYEQYF. The DNA for the CDR3 is TGCGCCAGCAGCTTGAGCGGGGACTCCTACGAGCAGTACTTC. The full variable domain, with the rest looked up from reference TRBV5-1 and TRBJ2-7, is KAGVTQTPRYLIKTRGQQVTLSCSPISGHRSVSWYQQTPGQGLQFLFEYFSETQRNKGNFPGRFSGRQFSNSRSEMNVSTLELGDSALYLCASSLSGDSYEQYFGPGTRLTVT.

The chain recombines TRBV2 with TRBJ2-5; unclear D gene. There are 13 residues in the CDR3. CDR1 and CDR2 from the germline V gene are SNHLY and FYNNEI. Deletions cut 4 bases from V and 1 base from J, with 7 bases between. As DNA, the CDR3 is TGTGCCAGCAGTGGGGCAGGCCAAGAGACCCAGTACTTC. This gives the protein CASSGAGQETQYF. Using reference TRBV2 and TRBJ2-5 for the parts outside the CDR3, the full variable domain is EPEVTQTPSHQVTQMGQEVILRCVPISNHLYFYWYRQILGQKVEFLVSFYNNEISEKSEIFDDQFSVERPDGSNFTLKIRSTKLEDSAMYFCASSGAGQETQYFGPGTRLLVL.

CDR3 region: CASSLSENTEAFF. CDR3 coding DNA: TGTGCCAGCAGCTTATCGGAGAACACTGAAGCTTTCTTT. The chain recombines TRBV11-2 with TRBJ1-1; no reliable D call. This CDR3 is 13 amino acids long. Looked up from germline, CDR1 is SGHAT and CDR2 is FQNNGV. V was cut by 2 bases and J by 1 base, with 5 bases left in between.

The count of this clone is one. The genes are TRBV19 and TRBJ1-1, with TRBD1 matching over 8 bases. The CDR3 sequence is 17 residues long. The V gene end was trimmed by 3 bases and the J gene end by 3 bases; junction bases not matched to a gene: 12. Germline V CDR1 and CDR2: LNHDA, SQIVND (reference sequence). The CDR3: CASSIHGQGRGHTEAFF. For the CDR3, the DNA is TGTGCCAGTAGTATCCATGGACAGGGTAGAGGACACACTGAAGCTTTCTTT.

The V call is TRBV6-5, the J call TRBJ2-5; TRBD1 is a possible D gene (6 bases). From germline, CDR1 is MNHEY and CDR2 SVGAGI. V was cut by 4 bases and J by 1 base, with 10 bases left in between. The CDR3 is 14 residues long. In nucleotides, the CDR3 is TGTGCCAGCAGTTTACAGGGCCCCCAAGAGACCCAGTACTTC. Encoded protein: CASSLQGPQETQYF.

Details on this clone: At one end the junction does not follow the germline gene, possibly because of a read error. The chain combines TRBV2 with TRBJ1-2; TRBD1 matches 8 bases. The germline gives CDR1 SNHLY, CDR2 FYNNEI. CDR3 length equals 12 residues. CDR3 nucleotides: TGTGCCAGCAGGACCTCAACAGGGGGTTACGGCTTC. Translating it yields CASRTSTGGYGF.

This clone appeared once. The J gene is TRBJ2-3, the V gene TRBV9; D perhaps matches TRBD2 (7 bases). The germline V and J ends were trimmed by 4 bases and 1 base, with 16 bases remaining between them. The CDR3 covers 16 residues. CDR1 and CDR2 (germline): SGDLS, YYNGEE. CDR3: CASSFYTGGGTDTQYF. CDR3 nucleotide sequence: TGTGCCAGCAGCTTCTATACGGGGGGCGGCACAGATACGCAGTATTTT.

The chain joins TRBV6-5 to TRBJ2-5; 7 positions agree with TRBD1. This CDR3 is built from 15 residues. The germline V gene has CDR1 MNHEY and CDR2 SVGAGI. V was pared by 3 bases and J by 2 bases, with 6 bases of the junction left unmatched. CDR3 in DNA: TGTGCCAGCAGTTATATGGCAGGGGGACAAGAGACCCAGTACTTC. Its translation is CASSYMAGGQETQYF.

The chain links TRBV5-8 to TRBJ2-4, with 8 bases matching TRBD1. This CDR3 has 16 residues. CDR1 and CDR2 (germline): SGHTS, YDEGEE. J lost 3 bases, V lost 1 base, and 6 bases had no gene match. The CDR3 nucleotides read TGTGCCAGCAGCTTGTGGCAGGGGGCGATCAAAAACATTCAGTACTTC. Translation gives CASSLWQGAIKNIQYF.

This chain connects TRBV6-5 to TRBJ2-7; 10 bases align to TRBD2. The CDR3 length is 14 residues. The junction had 6 bases not matched to a gene; V was cut back by 7 bases and J by 3 bases. CDR1 is MNHEY, CDR2 SVGAGI, per germline. As DNA, the CDR3 is TGTGCCAGCATTCGACTAGCGGGTGACTACGAGCAGTACTTC. Protein: CASIRLAGDYEQYF.

The chain carries TRBV7-3 and TRBJ2-1, with 8 bases that match TRBD2. The CDR3 has 19 amino acids. With V trimmed by 4 bases and J by 0 bases, 14 bases remained unmatched. Germline loops: CDR1 SGHTA, CDR2 FQGTGA. The CDR3 here is CASSSPGGAKSSSYNEQFF. In DNA, the CDR3 is TGTGCCAGCAGCTCCCCGGGGGGGGCTAAGTCAAGCTCCTACAATGAGCAGTTCTTC.

The V gene is TRBV3-1 (or the pseudogene TRBV3-2), the J gene TRBJ2-2; the D call may be TRBD1 or TRBD2 (6 bases each). The V end lost 4 bases, the J end lost 5 bases, and 14 bases lay between the germline ends. Germline V gene lookup returns CDR1 LGHDT and CDR2 YNNKEL (reference sequence). The CDR3 is made up of 15 amino acids. The DNA for the CDR3 is TGTGCCAGCAGCCGGCGGGACATAGGGACCGGGGAGCTGTTTTTT. This codes for CASSRRDIGTGELFF.

The chain links TRBV2 to TRBJ2-5, with a tentative D call TRBD2 (10 bases). V was pared by 5 bases and J by 2 bases, with 30 bases between. CDR3 length: 20 residues. Germline CDR1 and CDR2: SNHLY and FYNNEI. Here the CDR3 reads CASSWTGDLLAGHFQETQYF. The CDR3, as DNA: TGTGCCAGCAGTTGGACAGGGGACTTACTAGCGGGGCACTTTCAAGAGACCCAGTACTTC.

This chain uses TRBV11-3 with TRBJ1-1, with 7 bases aligning to TRBD1. The CDR3 covers 13 residues. Germline-derived CDR1 and CDR2 are SGHNT and YENEEA. Unmatched junction bases numbered 3, after V lost 0 bases and J lost 8 bases. CDR3 protein: CASSLEGGREAFF. CDR3 in DNA: TGTGCCAGCAGCTTAGAAGGGGGCAGGGAAGCTTTCTTT.

The chain recombines TRBV11-2 with TRBJ1-2; possibly TRBD1 for D (5 bases). V was trimmed by 2 bases and J by 3 bases, leaving 22 bases between them. The CDR3 extends over 18 amino acids. In germline, CDR1 is SGHAT, CDR2 FQNNGV. CDR3 residues: CASSLSGESYQGDYGYTF. DNA for the CDR3: TGTGCCAGCAGCTTATCGGGGGAGAGTTATCAGGGCGACTATGGCTACACCTTC.

The V and J genes are TRBV27 and TRBJ2-3; possible D gene TRBD2, 5 bases. Trimming took off 3 bases at V and 1 base at J, with 8 bases between the two ends. The germline V gene has CDR1 MNHEY and CDR2 SMNVEV (reference sequence). The CDR3 has 14 residues. The CDR3 spells CASSFWRGTDTQYF. As DNA, the CDR3 is TGTGCCAGCAGTTTTTGGCGGGGCACAGATACGCAGTATTTT.

This chain uses TRBV4-1 with TRBJ2-2; D is uncertain. V dropped 4 bases and J dropped 2 bases, with 14 bases sitting between them. The CDR3 runs 16 residues. Germline assignment: CDR1 MGHRA and CDR2 YSYEKL. CDR3 nucleotide sequence: TGCGCCAGCAGCCCCAGGATAAACGATAACACCGGGGAGCTGTTTTTT. Translating it yields CASSPRINDNTGELFF.

In its sample, this clone was seen once. The chain joins TRBV7-9 to TRBJ2-1; 7 nucleotides match TRBD1. Germline trimming cut 4 bases from V and 6 bases from J; bases unmatched to any gene: 6. Germline-derived CDR1 and CDR2 are SEHNR and FQNEAQ (reference sequence). The CDR3 extends over 14 amino acids. CDR3 sequence: CASSYTGTVNEQFF. The CDR3 coding sequence is TGTGCCAGCAGCTATACCGGGACAGTCAATGAGCAGTTCTTC.

The chain recombines TRBV18 with TRBJ2-5, with TRBD2 matching 14 bases. The V gene's germline CDR1 is KGHSH and CDR2 LQKENI. This CDR3 region has 19 residues. The ends lost 8 bases at V and 2 bases at J; junction bases unmatched: 16. The CDR3 DNA reads TGTGCCAGCGGGGGACCCAGGACTAGCGGGGGGCCTAGGCAAGAGACCCAGTACTTC. Protein product: CASGGPRTSGGPRQETQYF.

This chain links TRBV27 with TRBJ1-5; D is perhaps TRBD1 (6 bases). Germline V gene data show CDR1 as MNHEY and CDR2 as SMNVEV (reference sequence). V lost 3 bases to trimming and J lost 5 bases, with 11 bases between them. The CDR3 has 14 residues. The CDR3 loop is CASSLKDSYQPQHF. The CDR3, as DNA: TGTGCCAGCAGTTTGAAGGACAGTTATCAGCCCCAGCATTTT.

This sequence joins TRBV4-3 and TRBJ2-2; maybe TRBD2 (5 bases). The CDR3 extends over 16 amino acids. Germline V gene sequence: CDR1 LGHNA, CDR2 YSLEER. V lost 5 bases to trimming and J lost 0 bases, with 13 bases between them. CDR3 sequence: CASSVRALANTGELFF. CDR3 DNA: TGCGCCAGCAGCGTGCGGGCGCTCGCGAACACCGGGGAGCTGTTTTTT.

This chain connects TRBV5-5 to TRBJ2-1; D is unresolved. The germline gives CDR1 SGHKS, CDR2 YYEKEE (reference sequence). V shed 0 bases and J shed 10 bases, with 8 bases lying between them. CDR3 length equals 12 residues. The CDR3 sequence: CASSLDVAEQFF. The CDR3 nucleotides are TGTGCCAGCAGCTTGGATGTGGCCGAGCAGTTCTTC. The full variable domain, rest sourced from reference TRBV5-5 and TRBJ2-1, is DAGVTQSPTHLIKTRGQQVTLRCSPISGHKSVSWYQQVLGQGPQFIFQYYEKEERGRGNFPDRFSARQFPNYSSELNVNALLLGDSALYLCASSLDVAEQFFGPGTRLTVL.

The rearrangement joins TRBV10-2 to TRBJ2-5, with D perhaps TRBD2 (5 bases). Germline CDR1 and CDR2: WSHSY and SAAADI. V was shortened by 3 bases and J by 4 bases, with 12 bases between the two germline ends. The CDR3 loop spans 14 amino acids. CDR3 nucleotides: TGCGCCAGCAGTGAACTTCGAGGGAGAGAGACCCAGTACTTC. This encodes CASSELRGRETQYF.

This clone was counted between two and nine times. This chain links TRBV14 with TRBJ1-6; D unclear. V shed 4 bases and J shed 6 bases, with 10 bases lying between them. Germline CDR1 is SGHDN and CDR2 is FVKESK. The CDR3 runs to 14 residues. CDR3 sequence: CASSPEFGNSPLHF. The CDR3 DNA is TGTGCCAGCAGCCCGGAATTTGGTAATTCACCCCTCCACTTT.

J is TRBJ1-5 and V is TRBV19; weak D call: TRBD1 (6 bases). CDR3 length: 15 amino acids. Trimming took 7 bases from V and 4 from J, leaving 17 bases between them. Germline CDR1 is LNHDA and CDR2 is SQIVND (reference sequence). The DNA of the CDR3 is TGTGCCAGTATGGGACACATCGGGGTAAATCAGCCCCAGCATTTT. It is translated as CASMGHIGVNQPQHF. Filled out from reference TRBV19 and TRBJ1-5, the complete variable domain reads DGGITQSPKYLFRKEGQNVTLSCEQNLNHDAMYWYRQDPGQGLRLIYYSQIVNDFQKGDIAEGYSVSREKKESFPLTVTSAQKNPTAFYLCASMGHIGVNQPQHFGDGTRLSIL.

This chain uses TRBV6-5 with TRBJ1-1; 7 bases line up with TRBD1. V dropped 2 bases and J dropped 0; count of bases not matched to a gene: 6. Germline V gene data show CDR1 as MNHEY and CDR2 as SVGAGI. The CDR3 is 16 residues long. The CDR3 loop is CASSYDRVSLNTEAFF. The DNA for the CDR3 is TGTGCCAGCAGTTACGACAGGGTTAGTCTGAACACTGAAGCTTTCTTT.

This clone was recorded once. The chain employs TRBV29-1 and TRBJ1-1, with TRBD1 identical over 7 bases. This CDR3 spans 15 amino acids. Germline CDR1 is SQVTM and CDR2 is ANQGSEA. The ends lost 4 bases at V and 5 bases at J; junction bases unmatched: 13. The DNA of the CDR3 is TGCAGCGTTGTCAGGGGGAATTCGGGTAGAACTGAAGCTTTCTTT. Its protein is CSVVRGNSGRTEAFF. The entire variable domain, with the rest obtained from reference TRBV29-1 and TRBJ1-1, is as follows: SAVISQKPSRDICQRGTSLTIQCQVDSQVTMMFWYRQQPGQSLTLIATANQGSEATYESGFVIDKFPISRPNLTFSTLTVSNMSPEDSSIYLCSVVRGNSGRTEAFFGQGTRLTVV.

The rearrangement links TRBV5-1 to TRBJ2-5; possible D gene TRBD2, 6 bases. Germline V gene lookup returns CDR1 SGHRS and CDR2 YFSETQ. V shed 4 bases and J shed 4 bases, with 14 bases lying between them. This CDR3 region has 14 residues. CDR3 bases: TGCGCCAGCAGCCCATTTTTAGCGGCAGAGACCCAGTACTTC. As protein: CASSPFLAAETQYF.

This clone showed up just a few times. The chain combines TRBV29-1 with TRBJ2-6; a possible D gene is TRBD1 (5 bases). Germline assignment: CDR1 SQVTM and CDR2 ANQGSEA. V was cut by 7 bases and J by 0 bases, with 16 bases left in between. The CDR3 extends over 16 amino acids. In nucleotides, the CDR3 is TGCAGCGCCATGACAGATGTAAACTCTGGGGCCAACGTCCTGACTTTC. Translation: CSAMTDVNSGANVLTF.

The chain carries TRBV27 and TRBJ1-1; unclear D gene. V was pared by 2 bases and J by 0 bases, with 16 bases between. The CDR3 is made up of 17 amino acids. CDR1 MNHEY and CDR2 SMNVEV come from the germline V gene (reference sequence). CDR3 DNA sequence: TGTGCCAGCAGTTTAATCCCCCGAGAAGCCTTGAACACTGAAGCTTTCTTT. Protein product: CASSLIPREALNTEAFF.

The V and J genes are TRBV18 and TRBJ2-1, with a possible D match to TRBD2 (5 bases). The germline V gene has CDR1 KGHSH and CDR2 LQKENI. This CDR3 is built from 16 residues. The V gene lost 3 bases and the J gene lost 0 bases, with 12 bases spanning the gap. The CDR3 region has the DNA TGTGCCAGCTCACCTCTCGCGGGCAGCTCCTACAATGAGCAGTTCTTC. This gives the protein CASSPLAGSSYNEQFF.